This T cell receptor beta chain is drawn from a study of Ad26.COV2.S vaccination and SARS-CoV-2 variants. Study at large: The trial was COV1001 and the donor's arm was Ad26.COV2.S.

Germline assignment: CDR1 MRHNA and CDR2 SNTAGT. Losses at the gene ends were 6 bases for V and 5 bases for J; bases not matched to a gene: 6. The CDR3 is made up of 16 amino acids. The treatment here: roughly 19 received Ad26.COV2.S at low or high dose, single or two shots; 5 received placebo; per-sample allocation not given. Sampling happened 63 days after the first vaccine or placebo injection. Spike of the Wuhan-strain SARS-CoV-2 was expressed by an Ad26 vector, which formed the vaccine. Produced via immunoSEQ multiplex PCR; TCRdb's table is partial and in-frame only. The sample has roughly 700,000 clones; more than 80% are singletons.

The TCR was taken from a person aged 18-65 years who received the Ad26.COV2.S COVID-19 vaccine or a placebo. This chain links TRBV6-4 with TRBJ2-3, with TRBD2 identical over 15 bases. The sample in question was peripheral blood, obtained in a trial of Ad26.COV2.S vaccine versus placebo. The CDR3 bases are TGTGCCAGCAGCGTGGGACTAGCGGGAGGTCTAGATACGCAGTATTTT. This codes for CASSVGLAGGLDTQYF.